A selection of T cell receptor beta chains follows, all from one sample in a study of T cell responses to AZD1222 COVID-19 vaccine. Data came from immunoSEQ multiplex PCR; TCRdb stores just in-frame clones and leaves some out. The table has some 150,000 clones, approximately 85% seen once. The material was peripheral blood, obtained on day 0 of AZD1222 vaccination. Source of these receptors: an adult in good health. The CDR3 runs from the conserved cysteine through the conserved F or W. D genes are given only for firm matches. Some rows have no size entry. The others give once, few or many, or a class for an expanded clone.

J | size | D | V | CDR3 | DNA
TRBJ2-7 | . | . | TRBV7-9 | CASSLGRGWQYF | TGTGCCAGCAGCTTAGGACGGGGGTGGCAGTACTTC
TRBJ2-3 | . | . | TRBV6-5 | CATLYGVGTDTQYF | TGTGCCACCCTCTACGGGGTGGGCACAGATACGCAGTATTTT
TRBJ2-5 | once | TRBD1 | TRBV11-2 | CASSPDRGTQYF | TGTGCCAGCAGCCCTGACAGGGGGACCCAGTACTTC
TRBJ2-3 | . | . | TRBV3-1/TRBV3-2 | CASSQDPGADTQYF | TGTGCCAGCAGCCAAGACCCAGGGGCCGATACGCAGTATTTT
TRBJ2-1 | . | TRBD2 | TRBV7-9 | CASSPGTSGDNEQFF | TGTGCCAGCAGTCCTGGGACTAGCGGGGACAATGAGCAGTTCTTC
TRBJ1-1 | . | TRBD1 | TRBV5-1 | CASSPGQENTEAFF | TGCGCCAGCAGCCCGGGACAGGAGAACACTGAAGCTTTCTTT
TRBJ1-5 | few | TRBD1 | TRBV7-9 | CASSMDRGGDQPQHF | TGTGCCAGCAGCATGGACAGGGGAGGGGATCAGCCCCAGCATTTT
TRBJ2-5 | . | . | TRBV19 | CASSIGSETQYF | TGTGCCAGTAGTATAGGATCGGAGACCCAGTACTTC
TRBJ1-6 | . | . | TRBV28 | CASSLSPPLHF | TGTGCCAGCAGTTTAAGCCCACCCCTCCACTTT
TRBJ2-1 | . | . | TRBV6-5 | CASSIWRDRNNEQFF | TGTGCCAGCAGTATATGGCGGGATAGAAACAATGAGCAGTTCTTC
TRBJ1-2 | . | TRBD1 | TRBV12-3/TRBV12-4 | CASSLRGRDGYTF | TGTGCCAGCAGCCTCAGGGGGCGGGATGGCTACACCTTC
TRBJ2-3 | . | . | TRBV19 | CASSRITEVFASTDTQYF | TGTGCCAGTAGTAGGATCACCGAGGTATTTGCTAGCACAGATACGCAGTATTTT
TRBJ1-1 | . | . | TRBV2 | CASSEYYTEAFF | TGTGCCAGCAGCGAGTATTACACTGAAGCTTTCTTT
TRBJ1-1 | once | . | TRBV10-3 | CAISDLRSKDTEAFF | TGTGCCATCAGTGATCTCAGGTCGAAGGACACTGAAGCTTTCTTT
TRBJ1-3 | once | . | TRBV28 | CASSEPLGGAGNTIYF | TGTGCCAGCAGTGAGCCCCTCGGGGGGGCTGGAAACACCATATATTTT
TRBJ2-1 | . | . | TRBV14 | CASSRTIEGQFF | TGTGCCAGCAGCCGGACAATCGAGGGGCAGTTCTTC
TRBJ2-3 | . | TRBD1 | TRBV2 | CASRGTGPDTQYF | TGTGCCAGCAGGGGGACAGGGCCCGATACGCAGTATTTT
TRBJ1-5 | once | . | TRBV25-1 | CASKRFNQPQHF | TGTGCCAGCAAACGGTTTAATCAGCCCCAGCATTTT
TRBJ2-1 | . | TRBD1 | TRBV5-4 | CASSLGQGGNEQFF | TGTGCCAGCAGCCTAGGACAGGGGGGGAATGAGCAGTTCTTC
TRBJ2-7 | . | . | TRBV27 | CASSPGGPSYEQYF | TGTGCCAGCAGCCCGGGGGGCCCCTCCTACGAGCAGTACTTC
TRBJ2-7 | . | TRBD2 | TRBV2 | CASNSAGGSYEQYF | TGTGCCAGCAATAGTGCGGGGGGGTCCTACGAGCAGTACTTC
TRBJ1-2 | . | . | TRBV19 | CASSPDSSSTNYGYTF | TGTGCCAGTAGTCCGGACAGTAGTTCGACTAACTATGGCTACACCTTC
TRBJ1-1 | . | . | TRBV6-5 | CASSYDRYTEAFF | TGTGCCAGCAGTTATGACAGATACACTGAAGCTTTCTTT
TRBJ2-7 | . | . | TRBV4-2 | CASSQRQGGSYEQYF | TGTGCCAGCAGCCAAAGACAGGGAGGGTCCTACGAGCAGTACTTC